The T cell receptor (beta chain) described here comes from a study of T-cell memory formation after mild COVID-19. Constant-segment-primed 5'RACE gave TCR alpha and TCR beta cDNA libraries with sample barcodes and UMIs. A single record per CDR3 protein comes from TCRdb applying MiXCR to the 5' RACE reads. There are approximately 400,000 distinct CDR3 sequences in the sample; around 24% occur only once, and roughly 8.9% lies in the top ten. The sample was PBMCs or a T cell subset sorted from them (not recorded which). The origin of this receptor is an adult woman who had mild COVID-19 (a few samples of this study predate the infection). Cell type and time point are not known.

CDR3 bases: TGTGCCAGCAGCTTCGGCAGAACCCGGCCTTACTATGGCTACACCTTC. Encoded protein: CASSFGRTRPYYGYTF. The V call is TRBV5-6, the J call TRBJ1-2; the D is unclear. The CDR3 consists of 16 residues. Germline CDR1 is SGHDT and CDR2 is YYEEEE. V was pared by 2 bases and J by 3 bases, with 17 bases between.